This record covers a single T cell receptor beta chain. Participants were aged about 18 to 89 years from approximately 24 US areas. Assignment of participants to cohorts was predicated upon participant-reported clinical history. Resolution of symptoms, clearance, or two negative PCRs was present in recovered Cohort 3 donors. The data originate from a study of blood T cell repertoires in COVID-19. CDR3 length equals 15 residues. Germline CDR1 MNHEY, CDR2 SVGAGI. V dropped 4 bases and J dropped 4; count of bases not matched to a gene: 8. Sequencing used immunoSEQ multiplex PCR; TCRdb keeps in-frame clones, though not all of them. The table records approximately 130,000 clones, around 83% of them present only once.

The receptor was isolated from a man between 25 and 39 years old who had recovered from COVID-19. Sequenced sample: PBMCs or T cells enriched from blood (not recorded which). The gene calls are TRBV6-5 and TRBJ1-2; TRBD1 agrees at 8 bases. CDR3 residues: CASSSDRQGSYGYTF. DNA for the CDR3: TGTGCCAGCAGTTCCGACCGACAGGGGAGCTATGGCTACACCTTC.